The 13 T cell receptor beta chains given below trace back to one sample, sequenced in a study of T cell clonality in common variable immunodeficiency. Produced via immunoSEQ multiplex PCR; TCRdb's table is partial and in-frame only. The sample has 40,000 to 45,000 clones, none seen only once. Sequences were obtained from peripheral blood mononuclear cells. The receptors were gathered from a person aged 18-69 years in good health.

In this sample, this clone turned up a few times. The CDR3 goes on 3 residues after the read ends, and that part is filled in from the germline J gene. This chain joins TRBV6-1 and TRBJ1-2, with 7 bases that match TRBD1. Per the germline V gene, CDR1 is MNHNS and CDR2 is SASEGT. The CDR3 loop spans 15 amino acids. The CDR3 sequence is CASSERGEGADTYTF. CDR3 DNA (partial): TGTGCCAGCAGTGAACGAGGTGAGGGGGCAGATACC.

The table lists this clone with many counts. The CDR3 extends 3 residues past the end of the read, so its final part is completed from the germline J gene. The gene calls are TRBV19 and TRBJ1-5; 11 nucleotides line up with TRBD1. The CDR3 has 17 residues. V shed 5 bases, J shed 2 bases, and the junction held 8 bases outside the gene matches. The V gene's germline CDR1 is LNHDA and CDR2 SQIVND (reference sequence). The chain's CDR3 is CASSVGQGALGNQPQHF. The CDR3 bases that were read are TGTGCCAGTAGTGTCGGACAGGGGGCATTGGGCAATCAGCCC.

This clone was detected ten times or more. The CDR3 sequence: CSARRTGGADTQYF. The CDR3 DNA, read in part, is TGCAGTGCTAGGCGAACAGGGGGCGCAGATACG. The chain combines TRBV20-1 with TRBJ2-3, with 9 bases identical to TRBD1. The CDR3 extends 3 residues past the end of the read, so its final part is completed from the germline J gene. The CDR3 spans 14 residues. Germline trimming cut 3 bases from V and 4 bases from J; bases unmatched to any gene: 5. CDR1 is DFQATT and CDR2 is SNEGSKA in the germline V gene (reference sequence).

This clone was picked up many times. The sequence runs out 3 residues before the end of the CDR3; the remainder is reconstructed from the germline J gene. The rearrangement uses TRBV6-2 or TRBV6-3 and TRBJ2-7, with D possibly matching TRBD1 (7 bases). The CDR3 contains 15 residues. CDR1 and CDR2 (germline): MNHEY, SVGEGT. The V end was cut by 5 bases, the J end by 2 bases, with 16 bases between. The CDR3 reads CASSKNLRGAYEQYF. The DNA read from the CDR3 is TGTGCCAGCAGTAAGAACCTCAGGGGGGCCTACGAG.

Ten or more counts support this clone. CDR3 sequence reads: CSAGSPGLAGYNEQFF. CDR3 bases read: TGCAGTGCTGGAAGTCCGGGACTAGCGGGGTACAATGAG. The chain has TRBV20-1 and TRBJ2-1; 13 bases map to TRBD2. The CDR3 goes on 3 residues after the read ends, and that part is filled in from the germline J gene. Germline trimming cut 5 bases from V and 4 bases from J; bases unmatched to any gene: 8. The CDR3 sequence is 16 residues long. In germline, CDR1 is DFQATT, CDR2 SNEGSKA (reference sequence).

At least ten counts were recorded for this clone. The CDR3 is CSAREAPPGEQYF. CDR3 DNA, as far as it was read: TGCAGTGCTAGAGAGGCCCCGCCGGGCGAG. The chain carries TRBV20-1 and TRBJ2-7; no firm D call. The observed sequence ends 3 residues before the CDR3 terminus, with the missing tail filled in from the germline J gene. Trimming took 0 bases from V and 6 from J, leaving 12 bases between them. The CDR3 is 13 amino acids. The germline V gene has CDR1 DFQATT and CDR2 SNEGSKA (reference sequence).

This clone was picked up many times. The CDR3 end lies 3 residues beyond the end of the read and is filled in from the germline J gene. The rearrangement uses TRBV20-1 and TRBJ2-2; D call uncertain. V lost 0 bases to trimming and J lost 8 bases, with 10 bases between them. Looked up from germline, CDR1 is DFQATT and CDR2 is SNEGSKA (reference sequence). CDR3 length: 13 residues. Here the CDR3 reads CSARDGGAGELFF. The CDR3 DNA, read in part, is TGCAGTGCTAGAGATGGCGGAGCGGGGGAG.

This clone was recorded many times. The DNA ends 3 residues before the CDR3 does, and the rest of the CDR3 is filled in from the germline J gene. This chain links TRBV6-2 or TRBV6-3 with TRBJ2-5; tentative D call: TRBD1 (6 bases). CDR3 length: 14 residues. Germline assignment: CDR1 MNHEY and CDR2 SVGEGT. Trimming pared 2 bases from V and 5 bases from J, leaving 12 bases between. The CDR3 DNA, read in part, is TGTGCCAGCAGTTACAGAGCCAGGGGTGAGACC. This translates into CASSYRARGET. The entire CDR3 protein reads CASSYRARGETQYF.

This clone has a count of ten or more. CDR3 DNA (partial): TGTGCCAGCTCACCGCTCGGGACAGGGGGGTACCAAGAGACC. Amino acid sequence: CASSPLGTGGYQET. From start to end, the CDR3 is CASSPLGTGGYQETQYF. V usage is TRBV18 and J usage is TRBJ2-5, with 11 bases that match TRBD1. The missing CDR3 end, 3 residues past where the read stops, is filled in from the germline J gene. V shed 3 bases and J 0 bases; nucleotides not matched to a gene: 6. Germline CDR1 and CDR2: KGHSH and LQKENI. CDR3 length: 17 residues.

With respect to this clone: The read ends 3 residues shy of where the CDR3 ends; the end is completed using the germline J gene. This chain links TRBV29-1 with TRBJ1-4; TRBD1 might be the D (6 bases). The germline gives CDR1 SQVTM, CDR2 ANQGSEA. Trimming removed 7 bases at V and 6 bases at J, with 15 bases between. The CDR3 is 13 residues long. CDR3 sequence: CSAWDIGDEKLFF. CDR3 DNA (partial): TGCAGCGCGTGGGACATCGGTGATGAAAAA.

This clone occurred many times. Coverage ceases 3 residues before the CDR3 finishes, and the germline J gene fills in the end. The chain couples TRBV20-1 to TRBJ2-5; TRBD2 matches 13 bases. V dropped 1 base and J dropped 2; count of bases not matched to a gene: 1. Germline V gene sequence: CDR1 DFQATT, CDR2 SNEGSKA (reference sequence). This CDR3 has 15 residues. CDR3 region: CSARALAGGQETQYF. CDR3 DNA, as far as it was read: TGCAGTGCTAGAGCACTAGCGGGAGGGCAAGAGACC.

This clone was picked up many times. One end of the junction fails to match germline, which may point to a read error. Incomplete CDR3 DNA: TGCGCCAGCAGCCAAGTGACAGGTTCCTACGAG. Amino acid sequence: CASSQVTGSYE. The whole CDR3 region reads CASSQVTGSYEQYF. The V gene is TRBV4-2, the J gene TRBJ2-7; tentative D call: TRBD1 (6 bases). From the germline J gene comes the end of the CDR3, since the read stops 3 residues before it. The germline V gene has CDR1 LGHNA and CDR2 YNFKEQ. This CDR3 spans 14 amino acids.

This clone showed up just a few times. Read coverage stops 3 residues before the CDR3 terminus; the germline J gene supplies the remainder. The chain combines TRBV19 with TRBJ1-2; unclear D gene. The CDR3 runs 14 residues. CDR1 and CDR2 from the germline V gene are LNHDA and SQIVND (reference sequence). The CDR3 bases that were read are TGTGCCAGTAGTAGGCGGGAGACACCCTACGAC. It specifies CASSRRETPYD. The CDR3 in full is CASSRRETPYDYTF.